This T cell receptor beta chain came from a study of cytomegalovirus exposure and HLA in healthy donors. A word on this clone: The target antigen is unknown.

The PCR contained 60 Vbeta and 13 Jbeta primers. Clones were sequenced by immunoSEQ multiplex PCR, and TCRdb holds only the in-frame ones, with some missing. The table gives over 100,000 clones; the top ten clones make up around 1.6% of it. Study-wide results and caveats: Most TCR sequences were uncommon, yet certain public TCRs appeared in many donors. Later work found most CMV-associated TCR beta chains apparently HLA-restricted.

Trimming cost V 8 bases and J 14 bases; bases outside gene matches: 23. The CDR3 spans 15 residues. The V gene's germline CDR1 is LNHNV and CDR2 YYDKDF (reference sequence). J is TRBJ1-2 and V is TRBV15; TRBD1 matches 7 bases. The sample comprised PBMCs. The source is a woman in her 40s in good health and CMV-seropositive. DNA of the CDR3: TGTGCCACCTCTTTTCACCGAGACAGGGCCTCAGGTTGGACCTTC. This encodes CATSFHRDRASGWTF.